This TCR beta chain derives from a study of metastatic and nonmetastatic thyroid tumors (dated by TCRdb to the early 2020s). Regarding the study in general: For patients with malignant and with benign thyroid disease, the researchers compared repertoires between peripheral blood samples and tumor or nodule tissue samples. Overall results and qualifications from the work: In both blood and tumor samples, TCR beta diversity was reported to be significantly higher in malignant tumors than in benign nodules.

The CDR3 starts with the cysteine, ends with the phenylalanine, and has 16 residues. Only CDR3 DNA is held: 48 bases, read in frame from base 1. Compared with germline, V lacks 2 bases and J lacks 1 base; bases without a gene match: 7. The CDR1 and CDR2 encoded by the germline V gene are LGHNT and FRNRAP. No patient had received any treatment before thyroid surgery. Using T-cell receptor beta sequencing, the study looked back at clinical samples from patients collected from about 2012 to 2018. This clone was picked up many times. What this receptor recognizes is not known. Base qualities are missing; no much larger clone stands one base away. The method was PCR. Sequencing was performed on an Illumina HiSeq 4000. High-throughput sequencing was used to profile the TCR beta-chain CDR3 region of every patient. As for the authors' bioinformatics: A classifier to discriminate distant-metastatic papillary thyroid cancer patients was built from CDR3 differences across clinicopathological groups. The Shannon index was used to assess repertoire diversity, and the Morisita-Horn index was used to assess tumor-blood repertoire similarity. The public reads were quality trimmed at Q25 with fastp and then assembled into clones with MiXCR by TCRdb, keeping productive beta chains. The V and J calls and clone size come from TCRdb's table, not from the authors' own analysis. The sample table shows almost 85,000 clones, and approximately 12% are seen once. 7% to 10% of the sample is in the top ten clones.

The sample was tumor tissue. The sequence was collected from a female donor with papillary thyroid cancer or a benign thyroid nodule (not recorded which). Some clones in this sample may be carry-over from other donors' samples. Recombination linked TRBV12-5 to TRBJ2-5; TRBD1 lines up with 7 middle nucleotides. The CDR3 is CASGLTPGQLQETQYF. The DNA is TGTGCTAGTGGTTTGACTCCGGGACAGCTCCAAGAGACCCAGTACTTC.